The next 14 T cell receptor beta chains were all read from a single sample in a study of vaccination effects on CD4 cells after COVID-19. This table comes from immunoSEQ multiplex PCR, and its TCRdb copy is limited to in-frame clones, with some not included. The sample lists about 27,000 clones, about 70% occurring once. These TCRs are of unknown antigen specificity. Sequencing was preceded by expansion of antigen-specific CD4+ T cells with viral peptide pools in the ViraFEST assay. After around ten days in culture, the CD4+ T cells were isolated. Among the vaccine recipients, none had a prior SARS-CoV-2 infection, and nucleocapsid antibodies were negative. Sequenced material: CD4+ T cells from PBMCs cultured with HCoV-NL63 spike peptides, taken before COVID-19 vaccination. The receptors shown here come from a human donor who received a COVID-19 vaccine.

The V call is TRBV30, the J call TRBJ2-7; 7 bases are shared with TRBD1. CDR1 and CDR2 from the germline V gene are GTSNPN and SVGIG (reference sequence). V trimming: 4 bases; J trimming: 3 bases; junction bases outside the gene matches: 9. This CDR3 spans 14 amino acids. The CDR3 region is CAWNHLGTVYEQYF. The CDR3 DNA reads as TGTGCCTGGAACCACTTAGGGACAGTCTACGAGCAGTACTTC.

The chain's CDR3 is CASSQALTSVYSYEQYF. CDR3 coding DNA: TGTGCCAGCAGCCAAGCCCTTACTAGCGTATACTCCTACGAGCAGTACTTC. This chain uses TRBV3-1 (or the pseudogene TRBV3-2) with TRBJ2-7; 7 nucleotides match TRBD2. From germline, CDR1 is LGHDT and CDR2 YNNKEL (reference sequence). Germline trimming cut 1 base from V and 0 bases from J; bases unmatched to any gene: 9. The CDR3 sequence is 17 residues long.

This clone was picked up a small number of times. V and J are TRBV28 and TRBJ2-7; D gene unclear. V was cut by 8 bases and J by 3 bases, with 5 bases left in between. The CDR3 consists of 10 residues. CDR1 MDHEN and CDR2 SYDVKM come from the germline V gene. The CDR3 coding sequence is TGTGCCAGCGGGGACTACGAGCAGTACTTC. Protein: CASGDYEQYF.

This clone was observed a single time. V gene TRBV11-2 combines with J gene TRBJ1-3, with D possibly being TRBD1 (6 bases). Trimming took 7 bases from V and 2 from J, leaving 18 bases between them. Germline CDR1 and CDR2: SGHAT and FQNNGV. This CDR3 contains 16 residues. CDR3 bases: TGTGCCAGCACCTCCACCACAGGGAAGGCTGGAAACACCATATATTTT. This gives the protein CASTSTTGKAGNTIYF.

The chain recombines TRBV7-2 with TRBJ1-2; D might be TRBD1 (6 bases). With 4 bases removed from V and 2 bases from J, the gap between germline ends came to 8 bases. CDR1 is SGHTA, CDR2 FQGNSA, per germline. The CDR3 covers 13 residues. CDR3 sequence: CASSYDRNYGYTF. CDR3 nucleotide sequence: TGTGCCAGCAGCTACGACAGGAACTATGGCTACACCTTC.

This clone has just a few counts. The chain is built from TRBV9 and TRBJ1-3; no firm D call. The CDR3 length is 15 residues. The germline V and J ends were trimmed by 3 bases and 3 bases, with 13 bases remaining between them. From germline, CDR1 is SGDLS and CDR2 YYNGEE. CDR3 nucleotides: TGTGCCAGCAGCGCCAGTTTGGGAAATGGAAACACCATATATTTT. It is translated as CASSASLGNGNTIYF.

This sequence joins TRBV3-1 (or the pseudogene TRBV3-2) and TRBJ2-5; D remains unclear. V was shortened by 1 base and J by 2 bases, with 8 bases between the two germline ends. The CDR3 is 14 amino acids. Germline loops: CDR1 LGHDT, CDR2 YNNKEL (reference sequence). CDR3 in DNA: TGTGCCAGCAGCCAAGGGCAGATTCAAGAGACCCAGTACTTC. Translating gives CASSQGQIQETQYF.

The chain recombines TRBV6-5 with TRBJ1-2, with 10 bases that match TRBD1. CDR1 and CDR2 (germline): MNHEY, SVGAGI. The CDR3 sequence is 11 residues long. V trimming: 8 bases; J trimming: 10 bases; junction bases outside the gene matches: 4. Here the CDR3 reads CASRGTGDYTF. The CDR3 nucleotides are TGTGCCAGCCGGGGGACAGGGGACTACACCTTC.

The chain employs TRBV4-1 and TRBJ2-2; TRBD1 or TRBD2 may be the D gene (5 bases each). V lost 4 bases and J 3 bases, leaving 12 bases between the germline ends. Germline V gene lookup returns CDR1 MGHRA and CDR2 YSYEKL. This CDR3 is 15 amino acids long. This chain's CDR3 is CASSRGQGYTGELFF. The CDR3 region has the DNA TGCGCCAGCAGCCGAGGGCAGGGCTACACCGGGGAGCTGTTTTTT.

This clone was picked up a small number of times. CDR3 residues: CASSPTPYNEQFF. DNA for the CDR3: TGTGCCAGCAGCCCCACCCCCTACAATGAGCAGTTCTTC. This chain joins TRBV16 and TRBJ2-1; D uncertain. V dropped 4 bases and J dropped 2 bases, with 6 bases sitting between them. The CDR3 is 13 residues long. Germline V gives CDR1 KGHSY, CDR2 FQNENV.

The chain carries TRBV20-1 and TRBJ2-1; D tentatively reads TRBD1 or TRBD2 (5 bases each). The V gene's germline CDR1 is DFQATT and CDR2 SNEGSKA (reference sequence). V lost 7 bases to trimming and J lost 8 bases, with 12 bases between them. This CDR3 comprises 11 residues. The CDR3, as DNA: TGCAGTGGGGGTGGGGGATATGAGCAGTTCTTC. Residues: CSGGGGYEQFF.

The chain carries TRBV14 and TRBJ2-7; 7 positions agree with TRBD2. The ends lost 1 base at V and 5 bases at J; junction bases unmatched: 5. CDR3 length: 14 amino acids. Germline V gene lookup returns CDR1 SGHDN and CDR2 FVKESK. CDR3 sequence: CASSQVGGRNEQYF. The DNA for the CDR3 is TGTGCCAGCAGCCAAGTGGGAGGGCGGAACGAGCAGTACTTC.

The chain is built from TRBV19 and TRBJ2-7, with 9 bases aligning to TRBD1. Germline CDR1 and CDR2: LNHDA and SQIVND (reference sequence). This CDR3 contains 17 residues. J was trimmed by 0 bases and V by 3 bases; bases with no gene match: 9. The CDR3 sequence is CASSINLDRGFSYEQYF. The DNA of the CDR3 is TGTGCCAGTAGTATTAACCTAGACAGGGGGTTCTCCTACGAGCAGTACTTC.

The rearrangement links TRBV5-4 to TRBJ1-1; D unclear. In germline, CDR1 is SGHNT, CDR2 YYREEE (reference sequence). The CDR3 is made up of 18 amino acids. V gave up 4 bases and J gave up 0 bases, with 22 bases separating them. CDR3 DNA: TGTGCCAGCAGCAAAAAAGACCTTATCCGGGCCGTGAACACTGAAGCTTTCTTT. Translating it yields CASSKKDLIRAVNTEAFF.